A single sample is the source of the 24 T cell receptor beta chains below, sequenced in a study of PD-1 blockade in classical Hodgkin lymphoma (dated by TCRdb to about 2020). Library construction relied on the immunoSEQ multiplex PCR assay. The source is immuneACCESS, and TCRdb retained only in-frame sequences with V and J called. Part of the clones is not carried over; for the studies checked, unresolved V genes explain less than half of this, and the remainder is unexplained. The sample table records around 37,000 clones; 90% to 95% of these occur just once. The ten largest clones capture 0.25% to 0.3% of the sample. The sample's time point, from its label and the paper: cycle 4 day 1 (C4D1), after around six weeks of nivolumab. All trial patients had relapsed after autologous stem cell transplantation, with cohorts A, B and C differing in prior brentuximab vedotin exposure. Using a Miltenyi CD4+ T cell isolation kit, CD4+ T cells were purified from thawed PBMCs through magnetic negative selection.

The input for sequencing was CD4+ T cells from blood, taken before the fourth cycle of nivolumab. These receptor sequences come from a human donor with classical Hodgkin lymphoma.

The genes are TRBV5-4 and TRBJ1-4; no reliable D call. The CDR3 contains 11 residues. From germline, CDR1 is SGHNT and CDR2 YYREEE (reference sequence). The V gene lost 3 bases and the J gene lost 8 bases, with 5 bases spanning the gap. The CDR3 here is CASSSGEKLFF. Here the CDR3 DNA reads TGTGCCAGCAGCTCTGGGGAAAAACTGTTTTTT.

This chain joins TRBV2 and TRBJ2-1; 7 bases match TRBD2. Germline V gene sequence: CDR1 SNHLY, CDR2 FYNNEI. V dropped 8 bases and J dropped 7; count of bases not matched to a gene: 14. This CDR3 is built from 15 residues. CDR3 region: CASRPFPRDYNEQFF. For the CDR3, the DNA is TGTGCCAGCCGTCCCTTCCCCCGGGACTATAATGAGCAGTTCTTC.

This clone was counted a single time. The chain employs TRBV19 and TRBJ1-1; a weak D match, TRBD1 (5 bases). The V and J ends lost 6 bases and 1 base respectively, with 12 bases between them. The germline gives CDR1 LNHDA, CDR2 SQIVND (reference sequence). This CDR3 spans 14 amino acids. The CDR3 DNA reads TGTGCCAGTAGAAGACCCGGGGGGAACACTGAAGCTTTCTTT. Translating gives CASRRPGGNTEAFF.

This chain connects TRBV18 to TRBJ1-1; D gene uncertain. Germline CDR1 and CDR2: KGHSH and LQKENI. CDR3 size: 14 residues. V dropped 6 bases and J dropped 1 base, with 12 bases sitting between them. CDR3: CASSREARNTEAFF. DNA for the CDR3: TGTGCCAGCTCTCGCGAGGCCCGGAACACTGAAGCTTTCTTT.

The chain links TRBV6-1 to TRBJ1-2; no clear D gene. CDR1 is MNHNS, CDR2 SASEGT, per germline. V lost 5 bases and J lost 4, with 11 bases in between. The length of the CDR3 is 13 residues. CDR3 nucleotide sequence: TGTGCCAGCAGTTATGGACGGACCTATGGCTACACCTTC. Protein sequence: CASSYGRTYGYTF.

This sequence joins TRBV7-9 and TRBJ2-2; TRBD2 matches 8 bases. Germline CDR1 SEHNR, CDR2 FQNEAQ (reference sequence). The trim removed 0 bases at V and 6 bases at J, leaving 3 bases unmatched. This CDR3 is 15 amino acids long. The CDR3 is CASSLAIAGSGELFF. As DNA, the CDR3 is TGTGCCAGCAGCTTAGCCATAGCGGGATCCGGGGAGCTGTTTTTT.

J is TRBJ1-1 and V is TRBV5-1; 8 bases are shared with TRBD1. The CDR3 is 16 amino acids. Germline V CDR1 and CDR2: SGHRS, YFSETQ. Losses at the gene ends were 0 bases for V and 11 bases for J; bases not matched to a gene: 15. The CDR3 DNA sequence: TGCGCCAGCAGCTTGGAGGGGTCAGGGGGCGCGAGGGGCGCTTTCTTT. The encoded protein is CASSLEGSGGARGAFF.

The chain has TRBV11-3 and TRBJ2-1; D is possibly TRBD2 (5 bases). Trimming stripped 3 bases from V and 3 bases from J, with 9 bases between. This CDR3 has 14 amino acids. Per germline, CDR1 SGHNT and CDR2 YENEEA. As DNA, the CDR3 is TGTGCCAGCAGCTTGAGGGTGGGCTACAATGAGCAGTTCTTC. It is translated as CASSLRVGYNEQFF.

The CDR3, as DNA: TGTGCCAGCAGCGGAGCGGGAACTACGCCCGGGGAGCTGTTTTTT. The encoded protein is CASSGAGTTPGELFF. This chain connects TRBV5-4 to TRBJ2-2; TRBD2 matches 7 bases. The germline gives CDR1 SGHNT, CDR2 YYREEE (reference sequence). The CDR3 runs 15 residues. V was clipped by 4 bases and J by 6 bases; unmatched bases: 9.

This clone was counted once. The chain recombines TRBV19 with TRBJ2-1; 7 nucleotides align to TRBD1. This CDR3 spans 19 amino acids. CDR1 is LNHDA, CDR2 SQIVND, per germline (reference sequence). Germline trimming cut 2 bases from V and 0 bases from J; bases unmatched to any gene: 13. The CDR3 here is CASSITGVWSIGSYNEQFF. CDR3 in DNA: TGTGCCAGTAGTATAACAGGGGTATGGAGCATTGGCTCCTACAATGAGCAGTTCTTC.

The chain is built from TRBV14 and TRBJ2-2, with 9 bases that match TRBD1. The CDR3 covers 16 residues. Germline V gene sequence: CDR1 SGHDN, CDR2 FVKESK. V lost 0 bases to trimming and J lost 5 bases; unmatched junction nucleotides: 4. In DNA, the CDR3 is TGTGCCAGCAGCCAAGATTTGGACAGGGGTACCGGGGAGCTGTTTTTT. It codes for CASSQDLDRGTGELFF.

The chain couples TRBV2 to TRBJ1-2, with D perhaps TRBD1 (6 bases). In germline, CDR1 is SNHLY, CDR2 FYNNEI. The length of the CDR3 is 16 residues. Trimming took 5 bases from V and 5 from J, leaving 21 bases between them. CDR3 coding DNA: TGTGCCAGCAGTCCCAAACCTGGGGGCGCGGGGTATGGCTACACCTTC. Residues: CASSPKPGGAGYGYTF.

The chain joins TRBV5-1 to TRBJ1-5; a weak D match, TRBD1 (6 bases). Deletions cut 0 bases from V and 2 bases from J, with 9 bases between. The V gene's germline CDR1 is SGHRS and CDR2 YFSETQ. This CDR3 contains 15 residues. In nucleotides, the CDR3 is TGCGCCAGCAGCTTGGAGGGGGGCGGCAATCAGCCCCAGCATTTT. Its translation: CASSLEGGGNQPQHF.

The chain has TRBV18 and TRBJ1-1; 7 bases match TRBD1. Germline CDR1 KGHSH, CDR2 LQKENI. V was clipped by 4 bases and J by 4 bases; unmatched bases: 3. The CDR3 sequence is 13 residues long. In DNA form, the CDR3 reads TGTGCCAGCTCACTAGGGGGCATCACTGAAGCTTTCTTT. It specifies CASSLGGITEAFF.

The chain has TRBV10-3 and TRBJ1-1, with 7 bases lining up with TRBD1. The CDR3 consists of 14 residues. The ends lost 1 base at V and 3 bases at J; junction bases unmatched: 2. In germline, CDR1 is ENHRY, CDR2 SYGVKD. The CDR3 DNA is TGTGCCATCAGTGAGTTACAGGGGCACACTGAAGCTTTCTTT. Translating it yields CAISELQGHTEAFF.

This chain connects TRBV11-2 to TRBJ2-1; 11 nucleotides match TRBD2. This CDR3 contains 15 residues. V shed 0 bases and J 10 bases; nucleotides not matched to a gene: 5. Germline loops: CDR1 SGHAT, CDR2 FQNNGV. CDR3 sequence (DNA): TGTGCCAGCAGCTTAGATAGCGGGAGGGCGAGCGAGCAGTTCTTC. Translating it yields CASSLDSGRASEQFF. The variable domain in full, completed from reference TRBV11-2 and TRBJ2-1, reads EAGVAQSPRYKIIEKRQSVAFWCNPISGHATLYWYQQILGQGPKLLIQFQNNGVVDDSQLPKDRFSAERLKGVDSTLKIQPAKLEDSAVYLCASSLDSGRASEQFFGPGTRLTVL.

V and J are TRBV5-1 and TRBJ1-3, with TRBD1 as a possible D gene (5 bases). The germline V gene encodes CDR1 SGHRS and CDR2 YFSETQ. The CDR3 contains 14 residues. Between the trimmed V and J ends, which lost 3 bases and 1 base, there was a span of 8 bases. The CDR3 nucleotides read TGCGCCAGCAGCTCCGGGACTTCTGGAAACACCATATATTTT. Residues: CASSSGTSGNTIYF.

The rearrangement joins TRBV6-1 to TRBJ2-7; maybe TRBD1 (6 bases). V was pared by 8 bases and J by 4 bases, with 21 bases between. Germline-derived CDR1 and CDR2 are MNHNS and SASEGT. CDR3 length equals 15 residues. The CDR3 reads CASLSAGAVRYEQYF. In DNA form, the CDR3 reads TGTGCCAGCCTGTCGGCAGGGGCAGTGAGATACGAGCAGTACTTC.

The CDR3: CAISDREGNTGELFF. The CDR3 DNA sequence: TGTGCCATCAGCGACAGGGAGGGGAACACCGGGGAGCTGTTTTTT. The chain uses TRBV10-3 and TRBJ2-2, with D tentatively TRBD1 or TRBD2 (7 bases each). Per the germline V gene, CDR1 is ENHRY and CDR2 is SYGVKD. V was cut by 6 bases and J by 1 base, with 12 bases left in between. CDR3 size: 15 residues.

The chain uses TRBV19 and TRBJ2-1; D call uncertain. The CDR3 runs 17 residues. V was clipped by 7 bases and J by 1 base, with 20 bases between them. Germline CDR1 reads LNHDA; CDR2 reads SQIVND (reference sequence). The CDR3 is CASMDQDGRRSYNEQFF. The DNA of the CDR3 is TGTGCCAGTATGGACCAGGACGGACGCCGGTCCTACAATGAGCAGTTCTTC. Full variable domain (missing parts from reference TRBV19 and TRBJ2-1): DGGITQSPKYLFRKEGQNVTLSCEQNLNHDAMYWYRQDPGQGLRLIYYSQIVNDFQKGDIAEGYSVSREKKESFPLTVTSAQKNPTAFYLCASMDQDGRRSYNEQFFGPGTRLTVL.

The CDR3 sequence is CATSRTRRREWGNEQFF. CDR3 coding DNA: TGTGCCACCAGCAGAACCCGACGGCGGGAGTGGGGCAATGAGCAGTTCTTC. The rearrangement joins TRBV15 to TRBJ2-1, with 7 bases lining up with TRBD2. Germline V gene lookup returns CDR1 LNHNV and CDR2 YYDKDF (reference sequence). V shed 2 bases, J shed 6 bases, and the junction held 13 bases outside the gene matches. The CDR3 length is 17 residues.

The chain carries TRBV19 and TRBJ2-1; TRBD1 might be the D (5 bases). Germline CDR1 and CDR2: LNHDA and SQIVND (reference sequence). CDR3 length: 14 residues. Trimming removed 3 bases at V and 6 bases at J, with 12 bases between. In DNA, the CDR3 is TGTGCCAGTAGTATTCAAGCCAGGGTCAATGAGCAGTTCTTC. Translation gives CASSIQARVNEQFF.

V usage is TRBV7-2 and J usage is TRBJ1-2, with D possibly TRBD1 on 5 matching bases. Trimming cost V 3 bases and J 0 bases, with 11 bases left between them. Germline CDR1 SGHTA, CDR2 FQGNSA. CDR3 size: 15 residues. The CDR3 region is CASSFIGGSNYGYTF. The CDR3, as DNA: TGTGCCAGCAGCTTCATCGGGGGGTCTAACTATGGCTACACCTTC.

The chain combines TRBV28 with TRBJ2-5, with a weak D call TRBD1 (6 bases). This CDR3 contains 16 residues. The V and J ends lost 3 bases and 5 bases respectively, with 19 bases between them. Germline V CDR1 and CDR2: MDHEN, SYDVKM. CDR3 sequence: CASSLKGNRARETQYF. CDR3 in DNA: TGTGCCAGCAGTTTGAAGGGAAACAGGGCGAGGGAGACCCAGTACTTC.